These 2 T cell receptor beta chains were sequenced from one sample in a study of blood T cell repertoires in COVID-19. Profiled with immunoSEQ multiplex PCR; TCRdb holds only in-frame clones, not every one. The table records 75,000 to 90,000 clones, about 92% of them present only once. The sequencing input was peripheral blood. These receptors all come from a woman aged 45-65 years in a cohort sampled during active COVID-19.

V gene TRBV27 combines with J gene TRBJ1-6; D is unresolved. Trimming stripped 8 bases from V and 8 bases from J, with 16 bases between. Germline values: CDR1 MNHEY, CDR2 SMNVEV (reference sequence). CDR3 length equals 14 residues. CDR3 protein: CASRLGSTDSPLHF. The CDR3 nucleotides read TGTGCCAGCCGACTTGGGAGTACGGATTCACCCCTCCACTTT.

V and J are TRBV29-1 and TRBJ2-3, with 13 bases identical to TRBD2. The germline V gene has CDR1 SQVTM and CDR2 ANQGSEA. This CDR3 contains 17 residues. Trimming at V came to 4 bases and at J to 6 bases, leaving 13 bases not matched to a gene. CDR3 nucleotide sequence: TGCAGCGTTGCGGGACTAGCGGGGACTTTAAGGATGGATACGCAGTATTTT. The encoded protein is CSVAGLAGTLRMDTQYF.